Listed below are T cell receptor beta chains from one sample, sequenced in a study of cytomegalovirus exposure and HLA in healthy donors. Clones were read by immunoSEQ multiplex PCR, and TCRdb kept only the in-frame ones, dropping some. The repertoire includes about 140,000 clones, roughly four fifths of them detected once, and about 3.2% sits in the top ten. The material sequenced was PBMCs. These receptors originate from a man younger than 35 in good health and CMV-seropositive. The CDR3 runs from the conserved cysteine through the conserved F or W. D genes are given only for firm matches. Size tells how often a clone was seen (once, few, many) or the class of an expanded clone, and some rows leave it out.

v_call: TRBV27; j_call: TRBJ2-7; d_call: TRBD2; clone_size: .; cdr3_nt: TGTGCCAGCAGTTTGGTGGGGACTAGCGGCTACGAGCAGTACTTC; cdr3_aa: CASSLVGTSGYEQYF
v_call: TRBV25-1; j_call: TRBJ2-5; d_call: .; clone_size: once; cdr3_nt: TGTGCCAGCAGTGAATCCGGGGACCAAGAGACCCAGTACTTC; cdr3_aa: CASSESGDQETQYF
v_call: TRBV29-1; j_call: TRBJ2-7; d_call: .; clone_size: .; cdr3_nt: TGCAGCGTCCTCGAGAGGCTCGCCAAGCAGTACTTC; cdr3_aa: CSVLERLAKQYF
v_call: TRBV5-1; j_call: TRBJ2-7; d_call: TRBD1; clone_size: .; cdr3_nt: TGCGCCAGCAGCCGAGGACAGGGGCCGCCCTACGAGCAGTACTTC; cdr3_aa: CASSRGQGPPYEQYF
v_call: TRBV19; j_call: TRBJ1-1; d_call: TRBD1; clone_size: .; cdr3_nt: TGTGCCAGTGAGGACAGGACGAACACTGAAGCTTTCTTT; cdr3_aa: CASEDRTNTEAFF
v_call: TRBV28; j_call: TRBJ2-5; d_call: TRBD2; clone_size: once; cdr3_nt: TGTGCCAGCACCGCCGGTGGGACTAGCGGGGTCTTCCAAGAGACCCAGTACTTC; cdr3_aa: CASTAGGTSGVFQETQYF
v_call: TRBV30; j_call: TRBJ2-5; d_call: TRBD1; clone_size: .; cdr3_nt: TGTGCCTGGGGGGACGGGACAGGGGCCCAAGAGACCCAGTACTTC; cdr3_aa: CAWGDGTGAQETQYF
v_call: TRBV28; j_call: TRBJ1-1; d_call: .; clone_size: .; cdr3_nt: TGTGCCAGCAGTTTCGCGTGGGGGGTGAACACTGAAGCTTTCTTT; cdr3_aa: CASSFAWGVNTEAFF
v_call: TRBV7-9; j_call: TRBJ2-7; d_call: .; clone_size: .; cdr3_nt: TGTGCCAGCAGCTTAGCGTTTGAGGGCTACGAGCAGTACTTC; cdr3_aa: CASSLAFEGYEQYF
v_call: TRBV7-9; j_call: TRBJ2-7; d_call: TRBD1; clone_size: .; cdr3_nt: TGTGCCAGCAGCTTAGCCCTTGTCCGGGACAGGGGTCCGGACGAGCAGTACTTC; cdr3_aa: CASSLALVRDRGPDEQYF
v_call: TRBV5-1; j_call: TRBJ2-5; d_call: TRBD2; clone_size: .; cdr3_nt: TGCGCCAGCAGCCGGGGCGGGAGTGGGGAGACCCAGTACTTC; cdr3_aa: CASSRGGSGETQYF
v_call: TRBV28; j_call: TRBJ2-1; d_call: .; clone_size: .; cdr3_nt: TGTGCCAGCAGTTTTCATGAGGGTAGTGAGCAGTTCTTC; cdr3_aa: CASSFHEGSEQFF
v_call: TRBV10-3; j_call: TRBJ2-7; d_call: TRBD1; clone_size: few; cdr3_nt: TGTGCCATCAGTGATTTTAACAGGGGACAAACCTACGAGCAGTACTTC; cdr3_aa: CAISDFNRGQTYEQYF
v_call: TRBV6-5; j_call: TRBJ2-1; d_call: .; clone_size: .; cdr3_nt: TGTGCCAGCAGCTATCTGGGGGGTTACAATGAGCAGTTCTTC; cdr3_aa: CASSYLGGYNEQFF
v_call: TRBV10-1; j_call: TRBJ2-7; d_call: .; clone_size: .; cdr3_nt: TGCGCCAGCAGTGAGAGGGGTTCCTACGAGCAGTACTTC; cdr3_aa: CASSERGSYEQYF
v_call: TRBV30; j_call: TRBJ1-1; d_call: TRBD1; clone_size: .; cdr3_nt: TGTGCCTGGAGTGCCCGGGACAGGAGTAGTACTGAAGCTTTCTTT; cdr3_aa: CAWSARDRSSTEAFF
v_call: TRBV18; j_call: TRBJ2-2; d_call: .; clone_size: few; cdr3_nt: TGTGCCAGCTCACCCCGGACTGTGAACACCGGGGAGCTGTTTTTT; cdr3_aa: CASSPRTVNTGELFF
v_call: TRBV4-1; j_call: TRBJ2-7; d_call: TRBD1; clone_size: .; cdr3_nt: TGCGCCAGCAGCCAGTCGCCCGGGACAGGGGGCTACGAGCAGTACTTC; cdr3_aa: CASSQSPGTGGYEQYF
v_call: TRBV9; j_call: TRBJ2-1; d_call: .; clone_size: .; cdr3_nt: TGTGCCAGCAGCGTAAAAGGGGGCTCCTACAATGAGCAGTTCTTC; cdr3_aa: CASSVKGGSYNEQFF
v_call: TRBV7-8; j_call: TRBJ2-1; d_call: TRBD2; clone_size: .; cdr3_nt: TGTGCCAGCAGCTCCCAACCGGGAGGTTCCTACAATGAGCAGTTCTTC; cdr3_aa: CASSSQPGGSYNEQFF
v_call: TRBV6-5; j_call: TRBJ2-7; d_call: .; clone_size: .; cdr3_nt: TGTGCCAGCAGTCCGGGTCTTGACGAGCAGTACTTC; cdr3_aa: CASSPGLDEQYF
v_call: TRBV9; j_call: TRBJ1-2; d_call: TRBD1; clone_size: .; cdr3_nt: TGTGCCAGCAGCGCCTCAGGGACAGGGTCCTATGGCTACACCTTC; cdr3_aa: CASSASGTGSYGYTF
v_call: TRBV18; j_call: TRBJ1-5; d_call: .; clone_size: .; cdr3_nt: TGTGCCAGCTCCCTCACAGGGAATCAGCCCCAGCATTTT; cdr3_aa: CASSLTGNQPQHF
v_call: TRBV6-5; j_call: TRBJ2-1; d_call: TRBD2; clone_size: few; cdr3_nt: TGTGCCAGCAGTCCTAGCGGGAGGGCGGATGAGCAGTTCTTC; cdr3_aa: CASSPSGRADEQFF
v_call: TRBV9; j_call: TRBJ1-2; d_call: TRBD1; clone_size: .; cdr3_nt: TGTGCCAGCAGCCCAGGGGACAGAGGGGGCTACACCTTC; cdr3_aa: CASSPGDRGGYTF
v_call: TRBV27; j_call: TRBJ2-3; d_call: TRBD1; clone_size: .; cdr3_nt: TGTGCCAGCACTACCGGGACAGGGTTAACAGATACGCAGTATTTT; cdr3_aa: CASTTGTGLTDTQYF
v_call: TRBV2; j_call: TRBJ1-5; d_call: .; clone_size: .; cdr3_nt: TGTGCCAGCAATCCCTGGGGCGGACAGCCCCAGCATTTT; cdr3_aa: CASNPWGGQPQHF
v_call: TRBV27; j_call: TRBJ2-7; d_call: TRBD1; clone_size: .; cdr3_nt: TGTGCCAGCAGTGCCGCGCCCGGGACAGGGGTGACCTACGAGCAGTACTTC; cdr3_aa: CASSAAPGTGVTYEQYF
v_call: TRBV5-8; j_call: TRBJ2-3; d_call: TRBD1; clone_size: once; cdr3_nt: TGTGCCAGCAGCATGTTATGGGACAGGGGGCTTGGCACAGATACGCAGTATTTT; cdr3_aa: CASSMLWDRGLGTDTQYF
v_call: TRBV6-1; j_call: TRBJ2-2; d_call: TRBD2; clone_size: few; cdr3_nt: TGTGCCAGCAGTGAATTTCTGGCGGGGGTGACCGGGGAGCTGTTTTTT; cdr3_aa: CASSEFLAGVTGELFF
v_call: TRBV19; j_call: TRBJ2-1; d_call: TRBD1; clone_size: once; cdr3_nt: TGTGCCAGTAGTCCCGGGACAGTTATGCATGAGCAGTTCTTC; cdr3_aa: CASSPGTVMHEQFF
v_call: TRBV6-1; j_call: TRBJ2-5; d_call: TRBD1; clone_size: .; cdr3_nt: TGTGCCAGCAATGCCGGGACAGGGTGGGAGACCCAGTACTTC; cdr3_aa: CASNAGTGWETQYF
v_call: TRBV7-9; j_call: TRBJ1-4; d_call: TRBD1; clone_size: .; cdr3_nt: TGTGCCAGCAGCGCCGGACAGGGGGCTTGGGAAAAACTGTTTTTT; cdr3_aa: CASSAGQGAWEKLFF
v_call: TRBV18; j_call: TRBJ2-2; d_call: .; clone_size: few; cdr3_nt: TGTGCCAGCTCACCACAAGGGACTCAAAACACCGGGGAGCTGTTTTTT; cdr3_aa: CASSPQGTQNTGELFF
v_call: TRBV6-5; j_call: TRBJ2-7; d_call: TRBD1; clone_size: .; cdr3_nt: TGTGCCAGCAGTTGGACAGGGAGCTCCTACGAGCAGTACTTC; cdr3_aa: CASSWTGSSYEQYF
v_call: TRBV10-2; j_call: TRBJ1-3; d_call: .; clone_size: .; cdr3_nt: TGCGCCAGCAGAGGGGGGGACGCCTCTGGAAACACCATATATTTT; cdr3_aa: CASRGGDASGNTIYF
v_call: TRBV7-3; j_call: TRBJ1-1; d_call: .; clone_size: .; cdr3_nt: TGTGCCAGCAGCCCGTCATCCGCGGTAATGAACACTGAAGCTTTCTTT; cdr3_aa: CASSPSSAVMNTEAFF
v_call: TRBV7-2; j_call: TRBJ2-7; d_call: .; clone_size: .; cdr3_nt: TGTGCCAGCAGCTTCGGAGGAATCTCCTACGAGCAGTACTTC; cdr3_aa: CASSFGGISYEQYF
v_call: TRBV11-3; j_call: TRBJ2-3; d_call: .; clone_size: .; cdr3_nt: TGTGCCAGCAGCTTAGGGGAGTCGGATATTGATACGCAGTATTTT; cdr3_aa: CASSLGESDIDTQYF
v_call: TRBV29-1; j_call: TRBJ2-5; d_call: .; clone_size: .; cdr3_nt: TGCAGCGGAGAAAGGGAGAAAGAGACCCAGTACTTC; cdr3_aa: CSGEREKETQYF
v_call: TRBV7-9; j_call: TRBJ2-5; d_call: .; clone_size: .; cdr3_nt: TGTGCCAGCAGCTTAGCGGGAGGCCGGCAAGAGACCCAGTACTTC; cdr3_aa: CASSLAGGRQETQYF
v_call: TRBV20-1; j_call: TRBJ1-2; d_call: .; clone_size: .; cdr3_nt: TGCAGTGCCCTAGCTGGCTATGGCTACACCTTC; cdr3_aa: CSALAGYGYTF
v_call: TRBV4-1; j_call: TRBJ2-3; d_call: .; clone_size: .; cdr3_nt: TGCGCCAGCAGCCAAACATCAACAGATACGCAGTATTTT; cdr3_aa: CASSQTSTDTQYF
v_call: TRBV10-1; j_call: TRBJ2-7; d_call: .; clone_size: .; cdr3_nt: TGCGCCAGCAGTGGGGGCCAGTCGGACGAGCAGTACTTC; cdr3_aa: CASSGGQSDEQYF
v_call: TRBV5-1; j_call: TRBJ2-7; d_call: .; clone_size: .; cdr3_nt: TGCGCCAGCAGCTTGGGAGATACGCGCGAGCAGTACTTC; cdr3_aa: CASSLGDTREQYF
v_call: TRBV19; j_call: TRBJ1-1; d_call: .; clone_size: few; cdr3_nt: TGTGCCAGTAGTATAGTTTTCACAGGGAAAACTGAAGCTTTCTTT; cdr3_aa: CASSIVFTGKTEAFF
v_call: TRBV5-8; j_call: TRBJ2-1; d_call: .; clone_size: .; cdr3_nt: TGTGCCAGCAGCTTGGAGCGATGGCACAATGAGCAGTTCTTC; cdr3_aa: CASSLERWHNEQFF
v_call: TRBV25-1; j_call: TRBJ2-1; d_call: TRBD2; clone_size: once; cdr3_nt: TGTGCCAGCAGTGAATTAAGACTAGCGGGAGCCAATGAGCAGTTCTTC; cdr3_aa: CASSELRLAGANEQFF
v_call: TRBV10-2; j_call: TRBJ1-1; d_call: .; clone_size: .; cdr3_nt: TGCGCCAGCACTGGAGGGTATGCAGCTTTCTTT; cdr3_aa: CASTGGYAAFF
v_call: TRBV2; j_call: TRBJ1-1; d_call: TRBD1; clone_size: .; cdr3_nt: TGTGCCAGCAGGGGGGACAGGGGGCTCTCTGAAGCTTTCTTT; cdr3_aa: CASRGDRGLSEAFF